The 18 T cell receptor beta chains given below trace back to one sample, sequenced in a study of T-cell memory formation after mild COVID-19. Each CDR3 protein is one row after TCRdb ran MiXCR on the 5' RACE reads. The repertoire consists of fewer than 250,000 distinct CDR3 sequences, with about 10% occurring once and the leading ten covering around 3.3%. Sequenced material: PBMCs or a T cell subset sorted from them (not recorded which). The receptors here all came from a man aged 18-30 years who had mild COVID-19 (a few samples of this study predate the infection). Cell type and time point are not known.

This clonotype was seen ten or more times. The chain is built from TRBV2 and TRBJ2-1, with 8 bases identical to TRBD2. Trimming cost V 4 bases and J 8 bases; bases outside gene matches: 7. The CDR3 is 14 amino acids. The germline V gene encodes CDR1 SNHLY and CDR2 FYNNEI. This CDR3 reads CASSARNGGDEQFF. The CDR3 DNA is TGTGCCAGCAGTGCCCGGAACGGGGGGGATGAGCAGTTCTTC.

There are a few counts of this clonotype. This sequence joins TRBV5-6 and TRBJ1-5; TRBD1 might be the D (5 bases). The CDR3 sequence is 16 residues long. V lost 0 bases, J lost 2 bases, and 12 bases lay in between. From germline, CDR1 is SGHDT and CDR2 YYEEEE. The CDR3, as DNA: TGTGCCAGCAGCTTGGAGCGGGGCCGGGGCAATCAGCCCCAGCATTTT. It specifies CASSLERGRGNQPQHF.

In its sample, this clonotype was seen a few times. The rearrangement uses TRBV4-2 and TRBJ2-5; 8 bases align to TRBD1. V dropped 3 bases and J dropped 2; count of bases not matched to a gene: 14. The CDR3 has 18 amino acids. The germline V gene encodes CDR1 LGHNA and CDR2 YNFKEQ. This chain's CDR3 is CASSHSGTGSVRQETQYF. The CDR3 nucleotides are TGTGCCAGCAGCCACTCCGGGACAGGATCGGTGCGTCAAGAGACCCAGTACTTC.

This clonotype was seen more than once but under ten times. The chain employs TRBV10-3 and TRBJ2-5, with 11 bases identical to TRBD2. Germline V CDR1 and CDR2: ENHRY, SYGVKD. The CDR3 totals 16 residues. With 3 bases clipped from V and 1 base from J, the junction kept 4 bases outside the gene matches. The CDR3 is CAISEELAGGQETQYF. CDR3 nucleotides: TGTGCCATCAGTGAAGAGCTAGCGGGGGGCCAAGAGACCCAGTACTTC.

This clonotype has only a few counts. V is TRBV6-1 and J is TRBJ1-1; possible D gene TRBD1, 5 bases. Trimming took 9 bases from V and 3 from J, leaving 17 bases between them. Looked up from germline, CDR1 is MNHNS and CDR2 is SASEGT. This CDR3 contains 14 residues. The CDR3 protein is CASFPRGTDTEAFF. In DNA form, the CDR3 reads TGTGCCAGTTTCCCTAGGGGTACGGACACTGAAGCTTTCTTT.

The gene calls are TRBV25-1 and TRBJ2-2; 8 nucleotides align to TRBD2. The CDR3 runs to 17 residues. The germline CDR1 and CDR2 sequences are MGHDK and SYGVNS. J gave up 5 bases and V 6 bases, and 14 bases lay outside the gene matches. The CDR3 sequence: CASSLSLGGGSTGELFF. CDR3 bases: TGTGCCAGCAGCCTGAGCCTGGGCGGGGGGAGTACCGGGGAGCTGTTTTTT.

This chain uses TRBV5-4 with TRBJ1-3; D perhaps matches TRBD1 (6 bases). Germline CDR1 is SGHNT and CDR2 is YYREEE (reference sequence). The V end was cut by 3 bases, the J end by 2 bases, with 12 bases between. The CDR3 is 15 amino acids. CDR3 region: CASSYEQGPGNTIYF. CDR3 DNA: TGTGCCAGCAGCTACGAACAGGGTCCTGGAAACACCATATATTTT.

This clonotype appeared a few times. The V and J genes are TRBV5-1 and TRBJ1-1; no firm D call. V shed 2 bases and J shed 2 bases, with 7 bases lying between them. The germline V gene encodes CDR1 SGHRS and CDR2 YFSETQ. The CDR3 is 13 amino acids. The CDR3 spells CASSFDINTEAFF. CDR3 in DNA: TGCGCCAGCAGCTTCGATATTAACACTGAAGCTTTCTTT.

This clonotype appeared many times. V is TRBV7-2 and J is TRBJ1-4, with unresolved D. Germline CDR1 and CDR2: SGHTA and FQGNSA. V was trimmed by 2 bases and J by 5 bases, leaving 15 bases between them. The CDR3 contains 16 residues. The CDR3 loop reads CASSLSGQVRNEKLFF. As DNA, the CDR3 is TGTGCCAGCAGCTTATCCGGGCAGGTTCGAAATGAAAAACTGTTTTTT.

This clonotype was counted ten times or more. The rearrangement joins TRBV4-3 to TRBJ2-3; possibly TRBD2 for D (5 bases). Trimming cost V 3 bases and J 6 bases, with 13 bases left between them. In germline, CDR1 is LGHNA, CDR2 YSLEER. There are 14 residues in the CDR3. The chain's CDR3 is CASSQPGSGDTQYF. In DNA form, the CDR3 reads TGCGCCAGCAGCCAGCCCGGGTCGGGGGATACGCAGTATTTT.

This clonotype has a handful of counts. This chain uses TRBV20-1 with TRBJ2-1, with D perhaps matching TRBD1 or TRBD2 (5 bases each). The germline CDR1 and CDR2 sequences are DFQATT and SNEGSKA (reference sequence). The V end lost 1 base, the J end lost 6 bases, and 13 bases lay between the germline ends. The CDR3 has 14 residues. The CDR3: CSARASGPSNEQFF. DNA for the CDR3: TGCAGTGCTAGAGCCTCGGGGCCCAGCAATGAGCAGTTCTTC.

The V gene is TRBV29-1, the J gene TRBJ2-2; D gene unclear. This CDR3 is 14 amino acids long. Trimming left V 4 bases short and J 7 bases short, with 16 bases between. Germline loops: CDR1 SQVTM, CDR2 ANQGSEA. The CDR3 sequence: CSVVGRTPVGELFF. The DNA of the CDR3 is TGCAGCGTTGTGGGCAGGACCCCGGTCGGGGAGCTGTTTTTT.

There are many counts of this clonotype. The chain has TRBV6-5 and TRBJ2-1; TRBD2 might be the D (5 bases). Looked up from germline, CDR1 is MNHEY and CDR2 is SVGAGI. This CDR3 is 13 amino acids long. Deletions cut 6 bases from V and 6 bases from J, with 12 bases between. CDR3 sequence: CASRYVGGNEQFF. In DNA, the CDR3 is TGTGCCAGCAGATATGTTGGAGGCAATGAGCAGTTCTTC.

This rearrangement joins TRBV2 to TRBJ1-1; no firm D call. Trimming removed 8 bases at V and 1 base at J, with 11 bases between. There are 13 residues in the CDR3. The germline V gene encodes CDR1 SNHLY and CDR2 FYNNEI. This CDR3 reads CASAPARNTEAFF. The CDR3 coding sequence is TGTGCCAGCGCCCCCGCAAGGAACACTGAAGCTTTCTTT.

The rearrangement links TRBV20-1 to TRBJ1-4; D may be TRBD1 (6 bases). V dropped 0 bases and J dropped 4 bases, with 12 bases sitting between them. CDR3 length: 15 amino acids. The germline V gene encodes CDR1 DFQATT and CDR2 SNEGSKA (reference sequence). The CDR3 loop reads CSARDPGGNNEKLFF. The CDR3 DNA reads TGCAGTGCTAGAGACCCCGGGGGCAATAATGAAAAACTGTTTTTT.

This chain joins TRBV5-6 and TRBJ2-3; D not certain. Trimming stripped 2 bases from V and 5 bases from J, with 6 bases between. Germline V gene data show CDR1 as SGHDT and CDR2 as YYEEEE. This CDR3 is built from 12 residues. The CDR3 loop is CASSFPQDTQYF. The CDR3 DNA reads as TGTGCCAGCAGCTTCCCACAAGATACGCAGTATTTT.

CDR3 sequence: CASSQVEGLGGYTF. The CDR3 nucleotides are TGTGCCAGCAGCCAAGTTGAGGGGCTCGGGGGCTACACCTTC. The chain employs TRBV3-1 and TRBJ1-2; possibly TRBD1 for D (5 bases). The germline V gene has CDR1 LGHDT and CDR2 YNNKEL (reference sequence). Trimming removed 1 base from V and 8 bases from J, with 14 bases in between. There are 14 residues in the CDR3.

This clonotype was detected many times. The chain carries TRBV19 and TRBJ2-1, with TRBD2 matching 8 bases. The CDR3 loop spans 15 amino acids. Germline CDR1 and CDR2: LNHDA and SQIVND (reference sequence). The J segment lost 5 bases and the V segment lost 2 bases, leaving 5 bases of the junction unmatched. CDR3 region: CASSIPGLGHNEQFF. The CDR3 bases are TGTGCCAGTAGTATACCGGGACTAGGCCACAATGAGCAGTTCTTC.